This T cell receptor (beta chain) came from a study of identical twins. Points from the study as a whole: There was an excess of low generation probability in the out-of-frame alpha sequences that twins shared.

Unique molecular identifiers were present on cDNA, and template switching added a universal primer site. TCRdb ran MiXCR on the 5' RACE reads and lists one entry per CDR3 protein. The table lists 400,000 to 600,000 distinct CDR3 sequences, around 20% of them singletons. A remark on this clonotype: What it recognizes is unknown.

V was clipped by 3 bases and J by 8 bases, with 12 bases between them. This CDR3 comprises 13 residues. The germline CDR1 and CDR2 sequences are SGHRS and YFSETQ. Healthy Caucasians supplied all donations. The sample was also reused in another study, on yellow fever vaccine responses in identical twins. From that paper: Among the twins, the vaccine T cell response reportedly seemed partly convergent and partly personalized.

The chain carries TRBV5-1 and TRBJ2-4, with D possibly TRBD2 on 6 matching bases. The source material was CD4+ T cells sorted from blood. This TCR was sampled from a woman between 18 and 30 years old in good health. CDR3 in amino acids: CASSSQGGDIQYF. The CDR3 bases are TGCGCCAGCAGCTCCCAGGGAGGAGACATTCAGTACTTC.